One and the same sample provided the 32 T cell receptor beta chains below, sequenced in a study of radiotherapy plus CTLA-4 blockade in lung cancer. Profiled with immunoSEQ multiplex PCR; TCRdb holds only in-frame clones, not every one. The sample holds about 60,000 clones; 76% are singletons and the top ten take roughly 3.1%. The sample here was peripheral blood, taken from a patient treated with radiotherapy plus ipilimumab. These TCRs come from a human donor with non-small cell lung cancer who had a complete response to radiotherapy plus ipilimumab.

The rearrangement joins TRBV30 to TRBJ2-7, with D unresolved. Germline CDR1 reads GTSNPN; CDR2 reads SVGIG (reference sequence). Trimming shortened V by 2 bases and J by 3 bases, and 8 bases separated the two germline ends. CDR3 length: 12 amino acids. CDR3 sequence (DNA): TGTGCCTGGAGTCGGGTCAGCTACGAGCAGTACTTC. Encoded protein: CAWSRVSYEQYF.

In this sample, this clone turned up a few times. The chain carries TRBV19 and TRBJ1-1; 10 bases align to TRBD1. Germline CDR1 and CDR2: LNHDA and SQIVND (reference sequence). The CDR3 spans 16 residues. V dropped 5 bases and J dropped 5; count of bases not matched to a gene: 11. The CDR3 spells CASSAIRQGARTEAFF. The CDR3 region has the DNA TGTGCCAGTAGTGCGATTAGACAGGGGGCAAGAACTGAAGCTTTCTTT.

The chain links TRBV18 to TRBJ2-2; D may be TRBD1 (5 bases). Trimming removed 4 bases from V and 0 bases from J, with 6 bases in between. Looked up from germline, CDR1 is KGHSH and CDR2 is LQKENI. This CDR3 is 14 amino acids long. CDR3 nucleotides: TGTGCCAGCTCACAGGGGCCGAACACCGGGGAGCTGTTTTTT. Translated, it gives CASSQGPNTGELFF.

This clone was seen a few times. The genes are TRBV9 and TRBJ1-3; tentative D call: TRBD1 (6 bases). The germline V gene has CDR1 SGDLS and CDR2 YYNGEE. The CDR3 spans 15 residues. V lost 3 bases, J lost 1 base, and 11 bases lay in between. CDR3 DNA: TGTGCCAGCAGCGCAGGGGAATATTCTGGAAACACCATATATTTT. It is translated as CASSAGEYSGNTIYF.

The genes are TRBV28 and TRBJ2-7, with 7 nucleotides matching TRBD1. Germline V CDR1 and CDR2: MDHEN, SYDVKM. The CDR3 runs 17 residues. J gave up 3 bases and V 6 bases, and 17 bases lay outside the gene matches. CDR3 sequence: CASRDSKGDRLVYEQYF. For the CDR3, the DNA is TGTGCCAGCAGAGATTCTAAGGGGGACAGACTTGTCTACGAGCAGTACTTC.

This chain links TRBV27 with TRBJ2-4, with TRBD1 as a possible D gene (6 bases). The CDR3 sequence is 15 residues long. Germline V gene sequence: CDR1 MNHEY, CDR2 SMNVEV (reference sequence). Trimming pared 6 bases from V and 14 bases from J, leaving 26 bases between. CDR3 sequence (DNA): TGTGCCAGCAGCCCTTATCCCCTTTCGACAGGTTCCAAGTACTTC. Protein product: CASSPYPLSTGSKYF.

The chain carries TRBV12-2 and TRBJ1-6. TRBV12-2 is a pseudogene locus. This CDR3 region has 17 residues. The chain's CDR3 is CASRLGEISSYNSPLHF. The CDR3 DNA follows: TGTGCAAGTCGCTTAGGGGAGATAAGCTCCTATAATTCACCCCTCCACTTT.

The rearrangement links TRBV19 to TRBJ1-5, with D possibly being TRBD1 (5 bases). Germline values: CDR1 LNHDA, CDR2 SQIVND (reference sequence). V lost 7 bases, J lost 4 bases, and 14 bases lay in between. There are 14 residues in the CDR3. CDR3 nucleotides: TGTGCCAGTAAACGGACACAGGATAATCAGCCCCAGCATTTT. Amino acids: CASKRTQDNQPQHF.

About this clone: Sequence at one end of the junction differs from germline and may be a read error. The same CDR3 also results from other DNA sequences found in this sample. This chain uses TRBV20-1 with TRBJ2-4, with TRBD2 as a possible D gene (5 bases). The CDR3 totals 8 residues. The germline V gene has CDR1 DFQATT and CDR2 SNEGSKA (reference sequence). CDR3 bases: TGCAGTGCCCGCCGGGGTATCTTC. Its translation is CSARRGIF.

V is TRBV5-5 and J is TRBJ1-3, with D uncertain. CDR1 is SGHKS and CDR2 is YYEKEE in the germline V gene (reference sequence). Trimming removed 0 bases at V and 4 bases at J, with 5 bases between. The CDR3 sequence is 13 residues long. CDR3 sequence: CASSLGQGNTIYF. The CDR3, as DNA: TGTGCCAGCAGCTTGGGGCAGGGAAACACCATATATTTT.

CDR3 loop: CASSLFQGTPETQYF. CDR3 DNA sequence: TGTGCCAGCAGCTTGTTTCAGGGTACCCCAGAGACCCAGTACTTC. The chain couples TRBV5-6 to TRBJ2-5; D is perhaps TRBD1 (5 bases). The V end lost 1 base, the J end lost 4 bases, and 14 bases lay between the germline ends. Germline V CDR1 and CDR2: SGHDT, YYEEEE. This CDR3 has 15 amino acids.

DNA for the CDR3: TGCGCCAGCAGCTTGAGCCAGGGGCCTTTAACTGGTAATGAAAAACTGTTTTTT. It codes for CASSLSQGPLTGNEKLFF. The chain uses TRBV5-1 and TRBJ1-4, with D perhaps TRBD1 (6 bases). Germline-derived CDR1 and CDR2 are SGHRS and YFSETQ. Trimming removed 1 base from V and 4 bases from J, with 20 bases in between. The CDR3 length is 18 residues.

This clone was detected only a few times. The chain recombines TRBV5-8 with TRBJ2-1; TRBD1 matches at 8 bases. Trimming removed 0 bases from V and 8 bases from J; junction bases left unmatched: 1. CDR1 SGHTS and CDR2 YDEGEE come from the germline V gene. CDR3 length: 13 residues. CDR3 bases: TGTGCCAGCAGCTTGGGACAGGGGTATGAGCAGTTCTTC. Translating gives CASSLGQGYEQFF.

The chain is built from TRBV5-1 and TRBJ2-7; TRBD1 aligns across 8 bases. V was clipped by 4 bases and J by 1 base; unmatched bases: 4. CDR1 is SGHRS and CDR2 is YFSETQ in the germline V gene. This CDR3 contains 14 residues. CDR3 in DNA: TGCGCCAGCAGCGAGGACAGGGTGTCCTACGAGCAGTACTTC. Its protein product is CASSEDRVSYEQYF.

This rearrangement joins TRBV9 to TRBJ2-3, with D hard to call. The CDR3 loop spans 16 amino acids. The germline V gene encodes CDR1 SGDLS and CDR2 YYNGEE. With 0 bases removed from V and 3 bases from J, the gap between germline ends came to 14 bases. CDR3 in DNA: TGTGCCAGCAGCGTAGGTGGTTTGGGCCCGACAGATACGCAGTATTTT. Its translation: CASSVGGLGPTDTQYF.

J is TRBJ2-1 and V is TRBV28; 7 bases are a match to TRBD2. Losses at the gene ends were 4 bases for V and 8 bases for J; bases not matched to a gene: 11. The germline V gene has CDR1 MDHEN and CDR2 SYDVKM. This CDR3 region has 15 residues. The CDR3 sequence is CASSWSSGIGDEQFF. CDR3 bases: TGTGCCAGCAGTTGGTCAAGCGGGATCGGAGATGAGCAGTTCTTC.

Concerning this clone itself: The identical CDR3 is also encoded by other nucleotide sequences in the sample. J is TRBJ1-1 and V is TRBV23-1; maybe TRBD1 (6 bases). Being an ORF, TRBV23-1 has a function that is uncertain. The CDR3 extends over 20 amino acids. V was trimmed by 2 bases and J by 5 bases, leaving 30 bases between them. DNA of the CDR3: TGCGCCAGCAGTCAACTTACAGGGAGTGCCCCAAAAGTTGCCGTGACTGAAGCTTTCTTT. Residues: CASSQLTGSAPKVAVTEAFF.

This chain joins TRBV27 and TRBJ2-3; 11 positions agree with TRBD1. This CDR3 has 17 residues. The V and J ends lost 5 bases and 10 bases, in that order; junction bases with no gene match: 17. Germline CDR1 reads MNHEY; CDR2 reads SMNVEV (reference sequence). For the CDR3, the DNA is TGTGCCAGCAGTCCGGACAGGGGGCGCGGGGCCTCGGTCGCGCAGTATTTT. Its translation is CASSPDRGRGASVAQYF.

CDR3 sequence: CASSYDRGNEQFF. CDR3 in DNA: TGTGCCAGCAGTTACGACAGGGGGAATGAGCAGTTCTTC. The V call is TRBV6-5, the J call TRBJ2-1, with TRBD1 identical over 9 bases. The J segment lost 7 bases and the V segment lost 2 bases, leaving 0 bases of the junction unmatched. Germline CDR1 and CDR2: MNHEY and SVGAGI. The CDR3 spans 13 residues.

This rearrangement joins TRBV18 to TRBJ1-3, with a possible D match to TRBD1 (5 bases). This CDR3 is built from 17 residues. V was trimmed by 0 bases and J by 0 bases, leaving 12 bases between them. Germline CDR1 reads KGHSH; CDR2 reads LQKENI. Here the CDR3 reads CASSPPVQGSSGNTIYF. The CDR3 bases are TGTGCCAGCTCACCACCCGTTCAGGGTTCCTCTGGAAACACCATATATTTT. Full variable domain (remainder filled in from reference TRBV18 and TRBJ1-3): NAGVMQNPRHLVRRRGQEARLRCSPMKGHSHVYWYRQLPEEGLKFMVYLQKENIIDESGMPKERFSAEFPKEGPSILRIQQVVRGDSAAYFCASSPPVQGSSGNTIYFGEGSWLTVV.

The chain is built from TRBV7-3 and TRBJ2-2, with D tentatively TRBD2 (6 bases). This CDR3 has 15 amino acids. Trimming took 1 base from V and 6 from J, leaving 12 bases between them. Per the germline V gene, CDR1 is SGHTA and CDR2 is FQGTGA. In DNA form, the CDR3 reads TGTGCCAGCAGCTTAAACCCGGGAGCCCCCGGGGAGCTGTTTTTT. This gives the protein CASSLNPGAPGELFF.

The V and J genes are TRBV6-5 and TRBJ1-1, with D tentatively TRBD1 (5 bases). Germline lookup yields CDR1 MNHEY and CDR2 SVGAGI. This CDR3 spans 15 amino acids. The ends were cut back, 5 bases at V and 4 bases at J, with 17 bases in the middle. CDR3: CASSRIQTAGTEAFF. The CDR3 region has the DNA TGTGCCAGCAGTCGGATCCAGACAGCCGGCACTGAAGCTTTCTTT.

This chain connects TRBV19 to TRBJ2-3, with 7 nucleotides matching TRBD2. Germline V gives CDR1 LNHDA, CDR2 SQIVND (reference sequence). There are 15 residues in the CDR3. J lost 2 bases, V lost 7 bases, and 9 bases had no gene match. In nucleotides, the CDR3 is TGTGCCAGTATGGGAGGGGCAAGCGACACAGATACGCAGTATTTT. It translates to CASMGGASDTDTQYF.

The chain has TRBV19 and TRBJ1-6; TRBD1 is a possible D gene (5 bases). The CDR3 spans 16 residues. V lost 4 bases and J 1 base, leaving 11 bases between the germline ends. The germline V gene encodes CDR1 LNHDA and CDR2 SQIVND (reference sequence). In DNA, the CDR3 is TGTGCCAGTAGTACTGACAGAGCATCCTATAATTCACCCCTCCACTTT. This encodes CASSTDRASYNSPLHF.

The V gene is TRBV7-2, the J gene TRBJ2-7; D uncertain. The CDR3 sequence is 12 residues long. From germline, CDR1 is SGHTA and CDR2 FQGNSA. Trimming stripped 2 bases from V and 3 bases from J, with 5 bases between. In DNA form, the CDR3 reads TGTGCCAGCAGCTTATCAGGCTACGAGCAGTACTTC. It encodes CASSLSGYEQYF.

The chain combines TRBV5-1 with TRBJ2-7; a weak D match, TRBD2 (6 bases). V lost 5 bases to trimming and J lost 2 bases, with 14 bases between them. This CDR3 is built from 14 residues. The germline CDR1 and CDR2 sequences are SGHRS and YFSETQ. Written as DNA, the CDR3 is TGCGCCAGCAGACCTAGCGTTGGACCCTACGAGCAGTACTTC. Amino acids: CASRPSVGPYEQYF.

This chain connects TRBV5-1 to TRBJ1-1; D is possibly TRBD1 (6 bases). Germline-derived CDR1 and CDR2 are SGHRS and YFSETQ. This CDR3 contains 16 residues. V lost 1 base and J lost 0, with 13 bases in between. This CDR3 is CASSLRQAGVNTEAFF. Here the CDR3 DNA reads TGCGCCAGCAGCTTGAGACAGGCTGGGGTGAACACTGAAGCTTTCTTT.

CDR3 in DNA: TGTGCCAGCTCACCAACAGGGGGCACCGAGCAGTACTTC. This codes for CASSPTGGTEQYF. V usage is TRBV18 and J usage is TRBJ2-7, with 9 bases that match TRBD1. The germline V gene encodes CDR1 KGHSH and CDR2 LQKENI. CDR3 length equals 13 residues. V dropped 2 bases and J dropped 6; count of bases not matched to a gene: 2.

The chain employs TRBV11-2 and TRBJ1-2; D gene ambiguous. The V end lost 2 bases, the J end lost 7 bases, and 14 bases lay between the germline ends. The CDR3 spans 14 residues. Germline assignment: CDR1 SGHAT and CDR2 FQNNGV. CDR3 residues: CASSLQKEGSGYTF. The CDR3 nucleotides are TGTGCCAGCAGCTTACAAAAAGAGGGTTCTGGCTACACCTTC. The variable domain in full, completed from reference TRBV11-2 and TRBJ1-2, reads EAGVAQSPRYKIIEKRQSVAFWCNPISGHATLYWYQQILGQGPKLLIQFQNNGVVDDSQLPKDRFSAERLKGVDSTLKIQPAKLEDSAVYLCASSLQKEGSGYTFGSGTRLTVV.

V usage is TRBV27 and J usage is TRBJ1-5, with TRBD1 as a possible D gene (6 bases). There are 16 residues in the CDR3. Trimming shortened V by 6 bases and J by 1 base, and 16 bases separated the two germline ends. Germline CDR1 and CDR2: MNHEY and SMNVEV (reference sequence). CDR3 in amino acids: CASRRGGSGSNQPQHF. The CDR3 bases are TGTGCCAGCAGAAGAGGGGGTTCGGGGAGCAATCAGCCCCAGCATTTT.

CDR3 DNA sequence: TGTGCCAGCAGCTTAGAGGGGGCTCGGGGCTACACCTTC. This gives the protein CASSLEGARGYTF. This chain uses TRBV11-2 with TRBJ1-2; the D gene is possibly TRBD1 (6 bases). Germline assignment: CDR1 SGHAT and CDR2 FQNNGV. The V gene lost 0 bases and the J gene lost 8 bases, with 10 bases spanning the gap. CDR3 length equals 13 residues.

For the CDR3, the DNA is TGTGCCAGCTCACCACCCCCGGGGAACACCATATATTTT. The encoded protein is CASSPPPGNTIYF. The chain has TRBV18 and TRBJ1-3; D gene ambiguous. The germline V and J ends were trimmed by 0 bases and 7 bases, with 7 bases remaining between them. The CDR3 is made up of 13 amino acids. The V gene's germline CDR1 is KGHSH and CDR2 LQKENI.